The sequence of this T cell receptor (beta chain) was determined in a study of T cell responses to AZD1222 COVID-19 vaccine. Study-level information: Second-dose schedules of about 4 or about 12 weeks were combined. Study-wide points: Across spike, vaccine-associated CD4 TCRs were found, dominant at 160-218 and 743-854. Baseline serology detected seropositivity in only 6 or 7 AZD1222 recipients. Sampled repertoires all dated from after the peak T cell response.

With regard to this clone: The antigen is unknown.

CDR1 is MNHEY, CDR2 SVGAGI, per germline. V was pared by 6 bases and J by 0 bases, with 3 bases between. CDR3 length: 12 amino acids. Repertoires were generated with immunoSEQ multiplex PCR, while TCRdb's copy carries only in-frame clones and drops some. Here the sample spans 150,000 or so clones, around 89% being singletons. The chain joins TRBV6-5 to TRBJ1-5; D gene unclear. Sample: peripheral blood, taken on day 0 of AZD1222 vaccination. The sequence was obtained from an adult in good health. The CDR3 sequence is CASRNSNQPQHF. The CDR3 coding sequence is TGTGCCAGCAGGAATAGCAATCAGCCCCAGCATTTT.